Sequencing of this T cell receptor beta chain was carried out in a study of early T cells in non-severe SARS-CoV-2 infection (dated by TCRdb to the early 2020s). For the wider study: Because TCR sequencing relied on bulk RNA taken from unsorted whole blood, pairing of alpha and beta chains was not possible. The research as a whole found: VDJdb matching was skewed toward anti-spike CD8 responses, so virus-specific expansions were likely underestimated and private and CD4 specificities were missed.

The study was a case-control design nested within a healthcare worker cohort in London, UK, with weekly nasopharyngeal swab PCR tests and blood sampling. Healthcare workers were recruited during the week of the UK lockdown, between 23 and 31 March 2020, and followed weekly for up to roughly 15 weeks. The library came from 5' RACE. Sequencer: NextSeq 500. To correct for sequencing error and PCR bias, the TCR library protocol tagged individual cDNA molecules with unique molecular identifiers. Both TCR alpha and beta chains were sequenced, and tight co-correlation was observed between alpha and beta sequence abundances in each sample. In the original analysis: Decombinator V4 was used to perform V gene, J gene and CDR3 annotation of TCR sequences. TCRs were defined as expanded if a significant change between any two time points was detected under a Poisson model with p below 0.0001. Abundances of TCRs were expressed as counts per million after normalisation to the total number of TCRs sequenced in each sample. TRAV1-2 paired with TRAJ12, TRAJ20 or TRAJ33 defined MAIT TCRs, while TRAV10 paired with TRAJ18 defined iNKT TCRs. VDJdb, accessed 1 November 2021, was searched for CMV, EBV and SARS-CoV-2 annotated TCRs, with TCRs annotated for multiple antigens excluded. TCRdb reworked the public reads: Q25 trimming with fastp, MiXCR clone assembly, productive beta chains retained. Every entry covers one CDR3 protein and lists the most common genes and DNA from its rows. TCRdb, not the authors, supplied the V and J calls. Present in this sample are roughly 50,000 distinct CDR3 sequences, 6.5% to 9% of which were seen just once. The ten largest clones take up roughly 9.9% of the sample.

This clonotype is characterized as medium-sized (0.01 to 0.1%). There is no known antigen for this receptor. No base quality information exists; no much larger clone differs at one position. The V end loses 10 bases and the J end loses 5 bases, and a stretch of 21 bases separates them. According to the germline V gene (reference sequence), CDR1 reads LNHDA and CDR2 reads SQIVND. The CDR3 holds 14 amino acids from the cysteine to the phenylalanine. Only the CDR3 portion is preserved as DNA: 42 bases, with reading frame beginning at the first base. Sequences were obtained from whole blood. The clonotype was recovered from an adult who was a healthcare worker with PCR-confirmed SARS-CoV-2 infection or an uninfected control (not recorded which). The rearrangement joined TRBV19 to TRBJ2-7, with TRBD2 perhaps the D gene, on 6 matching bases. CDR3 protein: CATQPTGGINEQYF. The nucleotide sequence is TGTGCCACCCAACCCACCGGCGGGATTAACGAGCAGTACTTC.